This entry lists 10 T cell receptor beta chains sequenced from one sample in a study of T cell responses to AZD1222 COVID-19 vaccine. The table came from immunoSEQ multiplex PCR; TCRdb's copy has only in-frame clones and leaves some out. The sample yields approximately 110,000 clones, about 91% seen once. The sample consisted of peripheral blood, taken on day 0 of AZD1222 vaccination. Source of these receptors: an adult in good health.

The V and J genes are TRBV5-6 and TRBJ1-1; D unresolved. The CDR3 has 12 residues. Germline-derived CDR1 and CDR2 are SGHDT and YYEEEE. The V end was cut by 2 bases, the J end by 1 base, with 3 bases between. This chain's CDR3 is CASSLQNTEAFF. The CDR3 bases are TGTGCCAGCAGCTTACAGAACACTGAAGCTTTCTTT.

The V and J genes are TRBV7-2 and TRBJ2-5, with TRBD2 matching over 13 bases. CDR1 SGHTA and CDR2 FQGNSA come from the germline V gene. The J segment lost 6 bases and the V segment lost 4 bases, leaving 8 bases of the junction unmatched. The CDR3 consists of 16 residues. This CDR3 reads CASSSGTSGVLKTQYF. For the CDR3, the DNA is TGTGCCAGCAGCTCCGGGACTAGCGGGGTTTTAAAGACCCAGTACTTC.

The V and J genes are TRBV6-1 and TRBJ1-2, with a weak D call TRBD1 (5 bases). V shed 0 bases and J shed 5 bases, with 13 bases lying between them. Germline V gene data show CDR1 as MNHNS and CDR2 as SASEGT. The CDR3 has 15 amino acids. The DNA of the CDR3 is TGTGCCAGCAGTGAAGCGCTTCTGGGGGGTTATGGCTACACCTTC. As protein: CASSEALLGGYGYTF.

The V call is TRBV19, the J call TRBJ2-3; D gene uncertain. The CDR3 consists of 14 residues. The germline CDR1 and CDR2 sequences are LNHDA and SQIVND (reference sequence). Trimming took off 3 bases at V and 0 bases at J, with 7 bases between the two ends. The CDR3 reads CASSIRGSTDTQYF. Written as DNA, the CDR3 is TGTGCCAGTAGTATTCGAGGAAGCACAGATACGCAGTATTTT.

V and J are TRBV28 and TRBJ1-2; 9 bases line up with TRBD1. The CDR3 is 14 amino acids. With V trimmed by 2 bases and J by 8 bases, 6 bases remained unmatched. Germline V gene lookup returns CDR1 MDHEN and CDR2 SYDVKM. The CDR3 protein is CASSLGNRGQGYTF. DNA for the CDR3: TGTGCCAGCAGTTTAGGGAACAGGGGGCAGGGCTACACCTTC.

CDR3 bases: TGTGCCAGCAGCTTCCTTTTGGGGGCCTCTGGTAATGAGCAGTTCTTC. This encodes CASSFLLGASGNEQFF. The V and J genes are TRBV5-4 and TRBJ2-1; D may be TRBD1 (6 bases). The germline CDR1 and CDR2 sequences are SGHNT and YYREEE (reference sequence). CDR3 length: 16 amino acids. V was cut by 2 bases and J by 7 bases, with 19 bases left in between.

This sequence joins TRBV10-1 and TRBJ2-7, with D possibly TRBD1 on 6 matching bases. The CDR3 runs to 13 residues. V was clipped by 3 bases and J by 1 base, with 7 bases between them. CDR1 is WNHNN, CDR2 SYGVQD, per germline (reference sequence). The CDR3 bases are TGCGCCAGCAGTGACGGACAGTCCTACGAGCAGTACTTC. Amino acids: CASSDGQSYEQYF.

The chain combines TRBV6-5 with TRBJ1-1; D not resolved. Trimming removed 8 bases at V and 2 bases at J, with 12 bases between. Germline values: CDR1 MNHEY, CDR2 SVGAGI. This CDR3 has 13 residues. This CDR3 is CASRWLINTEAFF. The CDR3 region has the DNA TGTGCCAGCCGATGGTTGATCAACACTGAAGCTTTCTTT.

The chain's CDR3 is CASSVGTGTGNTEAFF. As DNA, the CDR3 is TGTGCCAGCAGCGTCGGAACCGGGACAGGGAACACTGAAGCTTTCTTT. The gene calls are TRBV3-1 (or the pseudogene TRBV3-2) and TRBJ1-1, with TRBD1 identical over 8 bases. J was trimmed by 1 base and V by 5 bases; bases with no gene match: 9. Germline-derived CDR1 and CDR2 are LGHDT and YNNKEL (reference sequence). The CDR3 has 16 amino acids.

This chain joins TRBV6-5 and TRBJ2-7; 7 nucleotides match TRBD1. The CDR3 is made up of 11 amino acids. CDR1 and CDR2 from the germline V gene are MNHEY and SVGAGI. V shed 11 bases, J shed 4 bases, and the junction held 5 bases outside the gene matches. CDR3 protein: CAVNRGYEQYF. CDR3 sequence (DNA): TGTGCCGTTAACAGGGGATACGAGCAGTACTTC.